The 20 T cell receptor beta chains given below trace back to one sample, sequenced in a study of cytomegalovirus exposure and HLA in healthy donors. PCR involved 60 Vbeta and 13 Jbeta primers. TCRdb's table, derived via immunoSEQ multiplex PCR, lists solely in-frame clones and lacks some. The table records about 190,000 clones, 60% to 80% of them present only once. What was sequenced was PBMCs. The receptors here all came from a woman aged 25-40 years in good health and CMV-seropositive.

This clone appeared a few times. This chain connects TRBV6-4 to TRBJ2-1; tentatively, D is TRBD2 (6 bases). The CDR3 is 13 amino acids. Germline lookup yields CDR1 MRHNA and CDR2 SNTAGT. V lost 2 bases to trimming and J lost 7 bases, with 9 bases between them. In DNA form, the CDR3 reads TGTGCCAGCAGTGACACGGGAGAAAATGAGCAGTTCTTC. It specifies CASSDTGENEQFF.

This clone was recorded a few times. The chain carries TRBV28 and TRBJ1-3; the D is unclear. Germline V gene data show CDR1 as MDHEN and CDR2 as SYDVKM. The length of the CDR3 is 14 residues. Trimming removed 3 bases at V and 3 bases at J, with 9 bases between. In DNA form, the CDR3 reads TGTGCCAGCAGTTTTAGAGGGTTTGGAAACACCATATATTTT. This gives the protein CASSFRGFGNTIYF.

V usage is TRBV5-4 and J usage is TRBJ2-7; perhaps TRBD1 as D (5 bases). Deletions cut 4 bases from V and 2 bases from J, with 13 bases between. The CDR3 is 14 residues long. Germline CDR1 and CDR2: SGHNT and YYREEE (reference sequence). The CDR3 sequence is CASSLEVGAYEQYF. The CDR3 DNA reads TGTGCCAGCAGCCTCGAGGTAGGGGCCTACGAGCAGTACTTC.

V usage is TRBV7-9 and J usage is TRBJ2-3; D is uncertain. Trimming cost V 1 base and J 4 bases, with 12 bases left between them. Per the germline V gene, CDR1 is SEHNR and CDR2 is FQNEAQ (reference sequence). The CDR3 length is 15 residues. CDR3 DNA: TGTGCCAGCAGCTTAGTTGCAGTTTCCGCAGATACGCAGTATTTT. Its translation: CASSLVAVSADTQYF.

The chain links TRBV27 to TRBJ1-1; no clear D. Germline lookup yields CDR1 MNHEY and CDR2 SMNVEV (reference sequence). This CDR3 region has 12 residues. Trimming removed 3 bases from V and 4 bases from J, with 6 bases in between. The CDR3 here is CASSFRGTEAFF. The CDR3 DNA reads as TGTGCCAGCAGTTTTCGCGGCACTGAAGCTTTCTTT.

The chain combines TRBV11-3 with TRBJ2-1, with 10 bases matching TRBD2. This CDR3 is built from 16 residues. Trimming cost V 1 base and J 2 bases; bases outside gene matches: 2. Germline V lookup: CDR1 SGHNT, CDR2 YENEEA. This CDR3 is CASSLGTSGPYNEQFF. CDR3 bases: TGTGCCAGCAGCTTAGGGACTAGCGGTCCCTACAATGAGCAGTTCTTC.

CDR3 in amino acids: CASSPQGARINEQFF. The CDR3, as DNA: TGTGCCAGTAGTCCACAGGGGGCGCGAATCAATGAGCAGTTCTTC. The chain employs TRBV19 and TRBJ2-1; 9 bases map to TRBD1. CDR1 is LNHDA and CDR2 is SQIVND in the germline V gene (reference sequence). V dropped 5 bases and J dropped 6; count of bases not matched to a gene: 8. CDR3 length: 15 amino acids.

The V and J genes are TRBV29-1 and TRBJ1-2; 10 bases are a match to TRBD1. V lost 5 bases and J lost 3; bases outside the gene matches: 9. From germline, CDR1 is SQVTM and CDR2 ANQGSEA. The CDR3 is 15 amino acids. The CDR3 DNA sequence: TGCAGCGTTTACTCCGGGACAGGGGTCGACTATGGCTACACCTTC. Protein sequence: CSVYSGTGVDYGYTF.

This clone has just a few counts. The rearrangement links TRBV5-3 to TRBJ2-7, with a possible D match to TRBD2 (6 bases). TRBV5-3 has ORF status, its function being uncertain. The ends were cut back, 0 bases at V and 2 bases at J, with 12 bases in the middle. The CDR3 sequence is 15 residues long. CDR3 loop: CARSLVGGFPYEQYF. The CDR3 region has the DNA TGTGCCAGAAGCTTGGTGGGAGGATTTCCCTACGAGCAGTACTTC.

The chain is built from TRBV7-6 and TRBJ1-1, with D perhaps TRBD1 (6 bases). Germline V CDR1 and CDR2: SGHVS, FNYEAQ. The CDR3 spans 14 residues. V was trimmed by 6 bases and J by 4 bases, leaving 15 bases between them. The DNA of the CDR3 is TGTGCCAGCAGAAAGGGGGGGGAGGGCACTGAAGCTTTCTTT. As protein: CASRKGGEGTEAFF.

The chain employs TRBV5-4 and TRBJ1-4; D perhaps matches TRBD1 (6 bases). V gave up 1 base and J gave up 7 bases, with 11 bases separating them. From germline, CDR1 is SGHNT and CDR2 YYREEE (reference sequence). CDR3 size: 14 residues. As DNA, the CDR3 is TGTGCCAGCAGCTTGCAGGGGAACCCTGAAAAACTGTTTTTT. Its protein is CASSLQGNPEKLFF.

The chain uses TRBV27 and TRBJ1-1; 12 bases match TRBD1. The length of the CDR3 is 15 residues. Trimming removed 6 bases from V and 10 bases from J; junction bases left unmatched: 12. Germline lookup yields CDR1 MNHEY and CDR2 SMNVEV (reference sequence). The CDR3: CASSYSGQGAQVAFF. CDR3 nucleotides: TGTGCCAGCAGCTATTCGGGACAGGGGGCGCAGGTAGCTTTCTTT.

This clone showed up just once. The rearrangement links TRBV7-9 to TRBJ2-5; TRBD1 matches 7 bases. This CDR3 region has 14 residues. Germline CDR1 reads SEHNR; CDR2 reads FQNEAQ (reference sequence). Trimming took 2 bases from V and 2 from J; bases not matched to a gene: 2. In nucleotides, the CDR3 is TGTGCCAGCAGCTTAAGGACAGGTCAAGAGACCCAGTACTTC. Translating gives CASSLRTGQETQYF.

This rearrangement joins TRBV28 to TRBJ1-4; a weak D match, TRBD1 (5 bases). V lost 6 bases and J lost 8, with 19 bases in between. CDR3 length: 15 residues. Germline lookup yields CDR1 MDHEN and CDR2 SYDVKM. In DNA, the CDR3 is TGTGCCAGCAGCGGGGGATTTGGGGCTCAGGAAAAACTGTTTTTT. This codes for CASSGGFGAQEKLFF.

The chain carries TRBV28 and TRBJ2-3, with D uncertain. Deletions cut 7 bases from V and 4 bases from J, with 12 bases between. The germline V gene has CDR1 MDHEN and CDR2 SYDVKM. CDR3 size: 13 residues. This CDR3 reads CASNEIAPDTQYF. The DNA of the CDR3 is TGTGCCAGCAATGAGATCGCGCCAGATACGCAGTATTTT.

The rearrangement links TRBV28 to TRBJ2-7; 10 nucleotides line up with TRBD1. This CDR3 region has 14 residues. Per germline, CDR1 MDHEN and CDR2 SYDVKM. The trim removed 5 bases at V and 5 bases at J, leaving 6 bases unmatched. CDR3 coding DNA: TGTGCCAGCAGTGGACCGGGACAGGGGAACGAGCAGTACTTC. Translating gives CASSGPGQGNEQYF.

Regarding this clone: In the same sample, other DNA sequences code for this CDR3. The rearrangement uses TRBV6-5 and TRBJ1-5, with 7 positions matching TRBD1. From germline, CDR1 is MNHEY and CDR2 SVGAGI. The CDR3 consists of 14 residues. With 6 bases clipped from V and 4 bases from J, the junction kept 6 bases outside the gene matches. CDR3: CASRPTGFNQPQHF. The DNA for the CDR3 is TGTGCCAGCAGGCCGACAGGGTTTAATCAGCCCCAGCATTTT.

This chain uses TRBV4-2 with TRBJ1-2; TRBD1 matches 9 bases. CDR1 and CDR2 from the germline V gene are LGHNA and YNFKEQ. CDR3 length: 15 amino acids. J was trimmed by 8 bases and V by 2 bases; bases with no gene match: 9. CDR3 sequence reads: CASSQKDRGGSGYTF. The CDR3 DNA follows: TGTGCCAGCAGCCAAAAGGACAGGGGAGGGTCGGGCTACACCTTC.

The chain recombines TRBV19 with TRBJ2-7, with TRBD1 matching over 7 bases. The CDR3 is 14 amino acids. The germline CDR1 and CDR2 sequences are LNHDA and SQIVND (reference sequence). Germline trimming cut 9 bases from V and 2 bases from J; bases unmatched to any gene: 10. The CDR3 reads CASSRDSHTYEQYF. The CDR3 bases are TGTGCCAGCAGCCGGGACAGTCATACCTACGAGCAGTACTTC.

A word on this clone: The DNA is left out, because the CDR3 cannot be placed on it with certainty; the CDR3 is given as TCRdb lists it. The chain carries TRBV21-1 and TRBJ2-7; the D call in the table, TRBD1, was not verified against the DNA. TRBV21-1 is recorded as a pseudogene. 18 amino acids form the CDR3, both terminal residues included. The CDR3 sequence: CASSKWAGGANGRYEQYF.